Listed here are 11 T cell receptor beta chains from one sample, sequenced in a study of CD4+ T cells in melanoma. Produced via immunoSEQ multiplex PCR; TCRdb's table is partial and in-frame only. The sample records about 9,600 clones, roughly four fifths being singletons. Sequencing input: cells from a culture (not recorded whether cultured in vitro). The receptors shown here come from a human donor with melanoma.

The chain joins TRBV27 to TRBJ1-6; no clear D. This CDR3 is 12 amino acids long. V was cut by 6 bases and J by 6 bases, with 6 bases left in between. Germline lookup yields CDR1 MNHEY and CDR2 SMNVEV (reference sequence). The CDR3, as DNA: TGTGCCAGCAGAACAGCTAATTCACCCCTCCACTTT. Amino acids: CASRTANSPLHF.

This clone was seen only once. J is TRBJ2-7 and V is TRBV19; TRBD2 agrees at 8 bases. Germline loops: CDR1 LNHDA, CDR2 SQIVND (reference sequence). The length of the CDR3 is 15 residues. The junction had 12 bases not matched to a gene; V was cut back by 7 bases and J by 4 bases. In DNA form, the CDR3 reads TGTGCCAGTACCCGGAGGGGGACTAGATCATACGAGCAGTACTTC. Translated, it gives CASTRRGTRSYEQYF.

The genes are TRBV10-3 and TRBJ2-1; no firm D call. Germline CDR1 reads ENHRY; CDR2 reads SYGVKD. Trimming stripped 6 bases from V and 0 bases from J, with 9 bases between. This CDR3 is 14 amino acids long. The CDR3 nucleotides read TGTGCCATCAGAGTGGAGAGCTCCTACAATGAGCAGTTCTTC. Residues: CAIRVESSYNEQFF.

This clone was picked up one time. The chain couples TRBV29-1 to TRBJ2-3; 10 nucleotides agree with TRBD1. Trimming at V came to 5 bases and at J to 2 bases, leaving 7 bases not matched to a gene. There are 15 residues in the CDR3. Germline values: CDR1 SQVTM, CDR2 ANQGSEA. Here the CDR3 reads CSVPARQGATDTQYF. The CDR3 region has the DNA TGCAGCGTTCCGGCGAGACAGGGGGCCACAGATACGCAGTATTTT.

The V and J genes are TRBV6-6 and TRBJ1-3, with TRBD1 matching over 9 bases. CDR1 is MNHNY and CDR2 is SVGAGI in the germline V gene (reference sequence). J gave up 0 bases and V 5 bases, and 8 bases lay outside the gene matches. This CDR3 is 17 amino acids long. CDR3 in amino acids: CASSLAGTGNSGNTIYF. The CDR3 nucleotides read TGTGCCAGCAGTCTTGCCGGGACAGGGAACTCTGGAAACACCATATATTTT.

This clone was picked up a small number of times. The chain joins TRBV18 to TRBJ1-1; unclear D gene. CDR3 length: 16 amino acids. V lost 0 bases, J lost 4 bases, and 15 bases lay in between. The germline V gene has CDR1 KGHSH and CDR2 LQKENI. CDR3 residues: CASSPPTRVLGTEAFF. In DNA form, the CDR3 reads TGTGCCAGCTCACCACCAACGAGGGTACTGGGCACTGAAGCTTTCTTT.

This clone has only one observation. The chain has TRBV2 and TRBJ2-5, with D possibly called TRBD1 or TRBD2 (5 bases each). Deletions cut 8 bases from V and 5 bases from J, with 15 bases between. This CDR3 comprises 13 residues. Looked up from germline, CDR1 is SNHLY and CDR2 is FYNNEI. The CDR3: CASVRDQAETQYF. The CDR3 DNA follows: TGTGCCAGCGTCCGGGACCAAGCGGAGACCCAGTACTTC.

The chain carries TRBV11-2 and TRBJ2-1; D uncertain. The CDR3 has 14 amino acids. Germline CDR1 reads SGHAT; CDR2 reads FQNNGV. V lost 5 bases and J 6 bases, leaving 14 bases between the germline ends. The chain's CDR3 is CASSPRTAPNEQFF. DNA for the CDR3: TGTGCCAGCAGCCCTCGGACCGCGCCCAATGAGCAGTTCTTC. The whole variable domain, filled in from reference TRBV11-2 and TRBJ2-1, reads EAGVAQSPRYKIIEKRQSVAFWCNPISGHATLYWYQQILGQGPKLLIQFQNNGVVDDSQLPKDRFSAERLKGVDSTLKIQPAKLEDSAVYLCASSPRTAPNEQFFGPGTRLTVL.

The J gene is TRBJ2-7, the V gene TRBV9; 9 positions agree with TRBD1. Germline V CDR1 and CDR2: SGDLS, YYNGEE. Trimming removed 0 bases from V and 4 bases from J; junction bases left unmatched: 2. The CDR3 consists of 14 residues. The CDR3 nucleotides read TGTGCCAGCAGCGTAGGGGACAGGGATTACGAGCAGTACTTC. Translating gives CASSVGDRDYEQYF.

V usage is TRBV5-1 and J usage is TRBJ1-1, with D uncertain. The CDR3 runs to 16 residues. V gave up 0 bases and J gave up 0 bases, with 12 bases separating them. Germline lookup yields CDR1 SGHRS and CDR2 YFSETQ. The CDR3 DNA sequence: TGCGCCAGCAGCTTGGTTGCCCAGATAATGAACACTGAAGCTTTCTTT. This encodes CASSLVAQIMNTEAFF.

The V gene is TRBV6-9, the J gene TRBJ2-7, with 9 bases that match TRBD1. The CDR3 loop spans 16 amino acids. CDR1 is MNHGY and CDR2 is SVAAGI in the germline V gene. The ends lost 10 bases at V and 3 bases at J; junction bases unmatched: 16. CDR3 in DNA: TGTGCCACCCCCACACCTGGACAGGGGAGTAGCTACGAGCAGTACTTC. Protein: CATPTPGQGSSYEQYF.